These T cell receptor beta chains were read from a single sample in a study of T cells in localized non-small cell lung cancer. The assay was immunoSEQ multiplex PCR, and TCRdb's table has in-frame clones only and misses some. The sample lists about 24,000 clones; about 92% were seen once. Sequences were derived from peripheral blood, sampled before any cancer treatment. Receptors were obtained from a man between 40 and 70 years old with stage III squamous cell lung carcinoma. Both conserved end residues are part of each CDR3. Each record gives: V gene, CDR3 protein.

v_call: TRBV11-2
cdr3_aa: CASSLDVGGTGELFF

v_call: TRBV5-6
cdr3_aa: CASSLGVQGDYGYTF

v_call: TRBV28
cdr3_aa: CASAAVEQFF

v_call: TRBV18
cdr3_aa: CASSPDSNTEAFF

v_call: TRBV10-3
cdr3_aa: CAINGQGGYEQYF

v_call: TRBV11-3
cdr3_aa: CASSPRTGGNTDTQYF

v_call: TRBV28
cdr3_aa: CASRSGTGMTEAFF

v_call: TRBV6-1
cdr3_aa: CARMRGGGNEQFF

v_call: TRBV5-5
cdr3_aa: CASSLFQGTSSGNTIYF

v_call: TRBV19
cdr3_aa: CASSIAPGTGYGEQYF

v_call: TRBV29-1
cdr3_aa: CSVDQIREDRVLNYGYTF

v_call: TRBV7-2
cdr3_aa: CASSYTGSRELFF

v_call: TRBV9
cdr3_aa: CASSVTDDQGGGNTIYF

v_call: TRBV7-2
cdr3_aa: CASSRGLGEKLFF

v_call: TRBV7-9
cdr3_aa: CASSLLLNPVGGYTF

v_call: TRBV28
cdr3_aa: CASRSRSASGETQYF

v_call: TRBV5-1
cdr3_aa: CASSPGLAGQGEQFF

v_call: TRBV5-4
cdr3_aa: CASSQAGGTVNEKLFF

v_call: TRBV28
cdr3_aa: CASSFGGKYGYTF

v_call: TRBV7-4
cdr3_aa: CASSLIGGAYSNQPQHF

v_call: TRBV6-1
cdr3_aa: CATSWGQNTEAFF

v_call: TRBV5-4
cdr3_aa: CASSLGSGRANTGELFF

v_call: TRBV28
cdr3_aa: CASTPGGSSYEQYF

v_call: TRBV5-4
cdr3_aa: CASSLEDYGYTF

v_call: TRBV19
cdr3_aa: CASNDIQGSPYEQYF

v_call: TRBV27
cdr3_aa: CASSLLTGGYNEQFF

v_call: TRBV14
cdr3_aa: CASSQGRLAGTGELFF

v_call: TRBV6-1
cdr3_aa: CASSEGGATEAFF

v_call: TRBV28
cdr3_aa: CASSSPRLAGTSQGQFF

v_call: TRBV7-2
cdr3_aa: CASSYTSSSTDTQYF

v_call: TRBV4-3
cdr3_aa: CASSQEPSGVYGYTF